Listed below are T cell receptor beta chains from one sample, sequenced in a study of T cells in Graves' hyperthyroidism and ophthalmopathy. TCRdb reprocessed the multiplex PCR reads via MiXCR and lists one record per CDR3 protein. The data hold under 650,000 distinct CDR3 sequences, with around 15% observed a single time. Sequencing input: blood. The receptor set was obtained from a woman aged 25 to 39 with Graves' hyperthyroidism. Each CDR3 is given with its conserved first and last residue. Each record gives: CDR3 protein, CDR3 DNA, clone size, V gene, D gene, J gene. A D gene is named only where the DNA matches it firmly. Clone size is shown for a subset of rows, as once, few, many or a class of expanded clone.

CDR3aa: CASSVQVSGANVLTF
CDR3nt: TGTGCCAGCAGCGTGCAAGTCTCTGGGGCCAACGTCCTGACTTTC
abundance: -
v_gene: TRBV7-2
d_gene: -
j_gene: TRBJ2-6

CDR3aa: CASSNPSGSSYEQYF
CDR3nt: TGTGCCAGCAGTAATCCTAGCGGGAGCTCCTACGAGCAGTACTTC
abundance: many
v_gene: TRBV6-1
d_gene: TRBD2
j_gene: TRBJ2-7

CDR3aa: CATSDTTGGQETQYF
CDR3nt: TGTGCCACCAGTGATACGACAGGGGGCCAAGAGACCCAGTACTTC
abundance: many
v_gene: TRBV24-1
d_gene: TRBD1
j_gene: TRBJ2-5

CDR3aa: CASSPIGLGYNEQFF
CDR3nt: TGTGCCAGCTCACCAATAGGACTAGGTTACAATGAGCAGTTCTTC
abundance: -
v_gene: TRBV18
d_gene: TRBD2
j_gene: TRBJ2-1

CDR3aa: CASSLGVYAESGQETQYF
CDR3nt: TGTGCCAGCAGCTTAGGAGTATATGCTGAGTCGGGGCAAGAGACCCAGTACTTC
abundance: -
v_gene: TRBV7-3
d_gene: -
j_gene: TRBJ2-5

CDR3aa: CASSVDPGTMEETQYF
CDR3nt: TGTGCCAGCAGCGTAGATCCAGGGACGATGGAAGAGACCCAGTACTTC
abundance: -
v_gene: TRBV9
d_gene: -
j_gene: TRBJ2-5

CDR3aa: CASSLWAGRKDEQYF
CDR3nt: TGTGCCAGCAGTTTATGGGCGGGGAGAAAGGACGAGCAGTACTTC
abundance: many
v_gene: TRBV28
d_gene: -
j_gene: TRBJ2-7

CDR3aa: CASGSRTPSSGNTIYF
CDR3nt: TGTGCCAGCGGTTCGCGGACGCCGAGCTCTGGAAACACCATATATTTT
abundance: few
v_gene: TRBV6-2/TRBV6-3
d_gene: -
j_gene: TRBJ1-3

CDR3aa: CASSSLARPSEQYF
CDR3nt: TGTGCCAGCAGCTCCCTAGCGCGACCTTCTGAGCAGTACTTC
abundance: -
v_gene: TRBV7-9
d_gene: -
j_gene: TRBJ2-7

CDR3aa: CASSSGLAGAGSTGELFF
CDR3nt: TGTGCCAGCAGCTCGGGACTAGCGGGAGCGGGTAGCACCGGGGAGCTGTTTTTT
abundance: few
v_gene: TRBV5-4
d_gene: TRBD2
j_gene: TRBJ2-2

CDR3aa: CASSLWQDNTIYF
CDR3nt: TGTGCCAGCAGCTTGTGGCAGGACAACACCATATATTTT
abundance: -
v_gene: TRBV5-6
d_gene: -
j_gene: TRBJ1-3

CDR3aa: CASPRDRVYGYTF
CDR3nt: TGTGCCAGCCCCCGGGACAGGGTGTATGGCTACACCTTC
abundance: -
v_gene: TRBV2
d_gene: TRBD1
j_gene: TRBJ1-2

CDR3aa: CASSSAPGQRHERRLYEQYF
CDR3nt: TGTGCCAGCAGCTCAGCCCCGGGACAGCGACATGAGCGGAGACTCTACGAGCAGTACTTC
abundance: many
v_gene: TRBV28
d_gene: TRBD1
j_gene: TRBJ2-7

CDR3aa: CASSLIGTGSYEQYF
CDR3nt: TGTGCCAGCAGCTTAATTGGGACGGGATCCTACGAGCAGTACTTC
abundance: many
v_gene: TRBV7-2
d_gene: -
j_gene: TRBJ2-7

CDR3aa: CASSQIDRPPYEQYF
CDR3nt: TGCGCCAGCAGCCAAATCGACAGACCTCCCTACGAGCAGTACTTC
abundance: many
v_gene: TRBV5-1
d_gene: -
j_gene: TRBJ2-7

CDR3aa: CAIRNSGTGGGANVLTF
CDR3nt: TGTGCCATCAGAAATAGCGGGACTGGGGGTGGGGCCAACGTCCTGACTTTC
abundance: -
v_gene: TRBV10-3
d_gene: TRBD2
j_gene: TRBJ2-6

CDR3aa: CANSGLTNEQFF
CDR3nt: TGTGCCAACTCTGGCCTTACAAATGAGCAGTTCTTC
abundance: many
v_gene: TRBV10-3
d_gene: -
j_gene: TRBJ2-1